The rows below give T cell receptor beta chains drawn from one sample of a study of human T cells and chemical hapten exposure. Each CDR3 protein is one row after TCRdb ran MiXCR on the RACE reads. This table has around 44,000 distinct CDR3 sequences, approximately 3.6% appearing once. This material consisted of whole blood, taken in connection with sensitization to the hapten diphenylcyclopropenone (DPC). The receptors here all came from a man aged 50-60 years with alopecia areata. Some clones in this sample may be carry-over from other donors' samples. CDR3s include the opening cysteine and the closing phenylalanine or tryptophan. A D gene is named only where the DNA matches it firmly. Size tells how often a clone was seen (once, few, many) or the class of an expanded clone, and some rows leave it out.

TRBJ1-2 | TRBV6-4 | many | TRBD1 | TGTGCCAGCAGCCCTGCAGGGACAGGGGGCCTGGACTATGGCTACACCTTC | CASSPAGTGGLDYGYTF
TRBJ2-1 | TRBV19 | many | TRBD2 | TGTGCCAGTAGTATGCCCGCGGGAGCAGTCTACAATGAGCAGTTCTTC | CASSMPAGAVYNEQFF
TRBJ2-7 | TRBV3-1 | many | TRBD1 | TGTGCCAGCAGCCCCGGGACAGGAACCTACGAGCAGTACTTC | CASSPGTGTYEQYF
TRBJ2-5 | TRBV27 | many | . | TGTGCCAGCAGTTTCATTGGATCACAAGAGACCCAGTACTTC | CASSFIGSQETQYF
TRBJ1-2 | TRBV24-1 | . | . | TGTGCCACCAGTGACTCTGACAGACATACTAACTATGGCTACACCTTC | CATSDSDRHTNYGYTF
TRBJ2-5 | TRBV29-1 | many | TRBD1 | TGCAGCGCCGCCCTCACAGGGGTAGGAGAGACCCAGTACTTC | CSAALTGVGETQYF
TRBJ2-6 | TRBV28 | many | . | TGTGCCACCCAACGAACAGGGGCCAACGTCCTGACTTTC | CATQRTGANVLTF
TRBJ2-1 | TRBV6-2/TRBV6-3 | many | TRBD2 | TGTGCCAGCAGTTCAGCGGGAGTTGGGGTTTACAATGAGCAGTTCTTC | CASSSAGVGVYNEQFF
TRBJ1-5 | TRBV5-8 | . | TRBD1 | TGTGCCAGCAGCGCTTGGACAGGGGATCAGCCCCAGCATTTT | CASSAWTGDQPQHF
TRBJ2-3 | TRBV4-3 | many | . | TGCGCCAGCAGCCAAGAGGGGGCGGGATGGGCAGATACGCAGTATTTT | CASSQEGAGWADTQYF
TRBJ2-7 | TRBV4-1 | many | TRBD2 | TGCGCCAGCAGCCACGGAGTGTACGGGGGAGGGCCCAGATCCCCCTTATACGAGCAGTACTTC | CASSHGVYGGGPRSPLYEQYF
TRBJ2-7 | TRBV12-3/TRBV12-4 | many | . | TGTGCCAGCAGTTTATGGGCAGGCAAAGGGCAGTACTTC | CASSLWAGKGQYF
TRBJ2-1 | TRBV12-3/TRBV12-4 | many | . | TGTGCCAGCAGCCAGAACGTCTTAGGGGTTGGTGAGCAGTTCTTC | CASSQNVLGVGEQFF
TRBJ2-1 | TRBV28 | many | . | TGTGCCAGCAGTTTAGGGACGGGGTACAATGAGCAGTTCTTC | CASSLGTGYNEQFF
TRBJ1-1 | TRBV6-6 | many | . | TGTGCCAGCAGTTACTCCTCCCCCGGGGCAGCTTTCTTT | CASSYSSPGAAFF
TRBJ2-3 | TRBV29-1 | . | TRBD1 | TGCAGCGTTGAGGGACAGGGTGTGGGCACAGATACGCAGTATTTT | CSVEGQGVGTDTQYF
TRBJ2-7 | TRBV28 | . | TRBD1 | TGTGCCAGCAGAAGCGCCGGACAGGGGGGTCGCTACGAGCAGTACTTC | CASRSAGQGGRYEQYF
TRBJ1-2 | TRBV10-3 | medium-sized | . | TGTGCCATCAGTGCGGACTTTCCTCCTGTCTATGGCTACACCTTC | CAISADFPPVYGYTF
TRBJ2-3 | TRBV20-1 | many | . | TGCAGTGCTAGAGATCGGGACGGAGAATCCACAGATACGCAGTATTTT | CSARDRDGESTDTQYF
TRBJ1-2 | TRBV27 | many | TRBD1 | TGTGCCAGCAGTCCGATGGACGGGACAGGGGGTTTTCCCTACACCTTC | CASSPMDGTGGFPYTF
TRBJ1-6 | TRBV11-2 | few | . | TGTGCCAGCAGTACAGCACGGAGCTCCTATAATTCACCCCTCCACTTT | CASSTARSSYNSPLHF
TRBJ2-5 | TRBV7-9 | many | . | TGTGCCAGCAGCTTAGCAGAGACCCAGTACTTC | CASSLAETQYF
TRBJ2-1 | TRBV5-1 | many | . | TGCGCCAGCAGCTTGGGCTCCCTAGCTAGTGAGCAGTTCTTC | CASSLGSLASEQFF
TRBJ2-7 | TRBV6-5 | many | . | TGTGCCAGCAGTTACTCGATGGGGGTCACGCAGTACTTC | CASSYSMGVTQYF
TRBJ2-3 | TRBV3-1 | many | . | TGTGCCAGCAGCCAAGATACCCCCCCCCCAGATACGCAGTATTTT | CASSQDTPPPDTQYF
TRBJ2-1 | TRBV2 | many | TRBD2 | TGTGCCAGCAGTGAAGAGGGTAGCGGGAGAGGTAGTAGGTCCTACAATGAGCAGTTCTTC | CASSEEGSGRGSRSYNEQFF
TRBJ2-3 | TRBV12-3/TRBV12-4 | many | TRBD2 | TGTGCCAGCAGTTTAGGAAGCGGGAGGGACCATCGAGATACGCAGTATTTT | CASSLGSGRDHRDTQYF
TRBJ1-1 | TRBV18 | many | TRBD1 | TGTGCCAGCTCATCGAGACAGGGACCGAACACTGAAGCTTTCTTT | CASSSRQGPNTEAFF
TRBJ1-2 | TRBV7-2 | many | TRBD1 | TGTGCCAGCAGCTTACAGGGGGCGGATGGCTACACCTTC | CASSLQGADGYTF
TRBJ2-3 | TRBV7-9 | many | . | TGTGCCAGCAGCCAGACTGTCGGGCAGGGAGGTTTT | CASSQTVGQGGF
TRBJ2-5 | TRBV5-1 | many | TRBD1 | TGCGCCAGCAGCTATCCACAGGGGGAAGAGACCCAGTACTTC | CASSYPQGEETQYF
TRBJ2-7 | TRBV20-1 | many | TRBD2 | TGCAGTGCCCCGGGACTAGCGGACTCCTACGAGCAGTACTTC | CSAPGLADSYEQYF
TRBJ2-3 | TRBV29-1 | many | . | TGCAGCGTTGAACCGGCAGGGACAGATACGCAGTATTTT | CSVEPAGTDTQYF
TRBJ2-1 | TRBV5-1 | many | TRBD1 | TGCGCCAGCAGCGGGACAGGCCCCGAGCAGTTCTTC | CASSGTGPEQFF
TRBJ1-1 | TRBV20-1 | many | TRBD1 | TGCAGTGCTAGCCCCGTGGACAGGGGGAACACTGAAGCTTTCTTT | CSASPVDRGNTEAFF
TRBJ2-7 | TRBV7-8 | medium-sized | . | TGTGCCAGCAGCCCGGCCCCCTCCTACGAGCAGTACTTC | CASSPAPSYEQYF
TRBJ1-3 | TRBV23-1 | few | . | TGCGCCAGCAGTCAACCGACAGGAGTAGGAAACACCATATATTTT | CASSQPTGVGNTIYF
TRBJ2-1 | TRBV12-3/TRBV12-4 | many | . | TGTGCCAGCAGTTTGTGGATCTACAATGAGCAGTTCTTC | CASSLWIYNEQFF
TRBJ2-3 | TRBV2 | few | TRBD1 | TGTGCCAGCGAACGACCGGGACAGGGGACAGATACGCAGTATTTT | CASERPGQGTDTQYF
TRBJ2-7 | TRBV29-1 | many | TRBD1 | TGCAGCGTTGAAGCAGGGGGCGGTTACGAGCAGTACTTC | CSVEAGGGYEQYF
TRBJ1-1 | TRBV7-9 | many | TRBD1 | TGTGCCAGCAGCTTTCTTCCGGGACAGTCGAACACTGAAGCTTTCTTT | CASSFLPGQSNTEAFF
TRBJ2-5 | TRBV7-3 | many | . | TGTGCCAGCAGCTTAACTGGTGGGCTAAGAGGGGGGACCCAGTACTTC | CASSLTGGLRGGTQYF
TRBJ1-5 | TRBV18 | many | . | TGTGCCAGCTCACCATCCCGGATCAATCAGCCCCAGCATTTT | CASSPSRINQPQHF
TRBJ2-7 | TRBV6-6 | many | . | TGTGCCAGCAGTTTACTAGACATCCTTGGGTCCTACGAGCAGTACTTC | CASSLLDILGSYEQYF
TRBJ1-2 | TRBV28 | many | . | TGTGCCAGCAGTTTCATACAGGGAAGCTATGGCTACACCTTC | CASSFIQGSYGYTF
TRBJ2-7 | TRBV29-1 | many | TRBD1 | TGCAGCGTTGCTTCCCGGGACAGGGGGTACGAGCAGTACTTC | CSVASRDRGYEQYF
TRBJ1-2 | TRBV10-3 | many | . | TGTGCCACCACCTTAGAGGACCTTAACTATGGCTACACCTTC | CATTLEDLNYGYTF
TRBJ2-3 | TRBV20-1 | many | TRBD2 | TGCAGTGCTAGAGAGTCGAGGGCTAGCGGTTTCACAGATACGCAGTATTTT | CSARESRASGFTDTQYF
TRBJ1-3 | TRBV12-3/TRBV12-4 | few | . | TGTGCCAGCAGTGCCCTCCAGGGAAACACCATATATTTT | CASSALQGNTIYF
TRBJ2-7 | TRBV7-9 | many | TRBD1 | TGTGCCAGCAGCCTTACAGGGGGCGGCTACGAGCAGTACTTC | CASSLTGGGYEQYF
TRBJ2-1 | TRBV6-2/TRBV6-3 | many | TRBD1 | TGTGCCAGCAGTGGAGACGCGACAGGGGGTGTTGAATACAATGAGCAGTTCTTC | CASSGDATGGVEYNEQFF
TRBJ2-5 | TRBV11-2 | many | . | TGTGCCAGCAGCCCCCCACAGATACAAGAGACCCAGTACTTC | CASSPPQIQETQYF
TRBJ2-1 | TRBV18 | . | TRBD1 | TGTGCCAGCTCACCGCTGGACAGGGGGCGCATCCCCTCCTACAATGAGCAGTTCTTC | CASSPLDRGRIPSYNEQFF
TRBJ1-5 | TRBV28 | . | . | TGTGCCAGCGAGGGCACCTATCAGCCCCAGCATTTT | CASEGTYQPQHF
TRBJ2-3 | TRBV6-2/TRBV6-3 | . | . | TGTGCCAGTGAAAATCTGAGGTTTGGGACAGATACGCAGTATTTT | CASENLRFGTDTQYF
TRBJ2-3 | TRBV20-1 | . | . | TGCAGTGCTAGAGCTCAGCCAGGGACTACAGATACGCAGTATTTT | CSARAQPGTTDTQYF